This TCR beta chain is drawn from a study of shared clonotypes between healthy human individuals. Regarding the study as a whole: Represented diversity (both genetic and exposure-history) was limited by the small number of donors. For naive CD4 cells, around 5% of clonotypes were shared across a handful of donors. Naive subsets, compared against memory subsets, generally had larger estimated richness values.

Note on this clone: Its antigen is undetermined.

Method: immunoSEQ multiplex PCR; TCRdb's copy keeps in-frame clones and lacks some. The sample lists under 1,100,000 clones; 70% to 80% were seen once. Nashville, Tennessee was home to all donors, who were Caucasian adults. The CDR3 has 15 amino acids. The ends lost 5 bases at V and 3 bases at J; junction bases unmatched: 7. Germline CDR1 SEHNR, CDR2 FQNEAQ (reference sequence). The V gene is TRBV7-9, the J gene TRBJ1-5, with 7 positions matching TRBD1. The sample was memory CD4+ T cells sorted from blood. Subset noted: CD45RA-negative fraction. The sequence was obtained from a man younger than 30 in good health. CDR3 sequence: CASSPGDSFNQPQHF. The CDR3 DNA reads TGTGCCAGCAGCCCGGGGGACAGCTTCAATCAGCCCCAGCATTTT.